These T cell receptor beta chains were read from a single sample in a study of sequential checkpoint blockade in melanoma. Assay used: immunoSEQ multiplex PCR; TCRdb lists only in-frame clones, some missing. The repertoire consists of roughly 30,000 clones, with approximately 86% occurring once and the leading ten covering approximately 23%. The sequencing used CD8+ T cells sorted from blood (inferred from file names), collected from a patient given nivolumab and ipilimumab in sequence. Receptors were obtained from a human donor with melanoma. CDR3s include the opening cysteine and the closing phenylalanine or tryptophan.

17 | TRBJ2-7 | TRBV2 | CASSSIGLAGALYEQYF
13 | TRBJ1-1 | TRBV30 | CAWTVAGPTEAFF
15 | TRBJ2-7 | TRBV4-2 | CASSQGRGSVYEQYF
15 | TRBJ2-7 | TRBV27 | CASSFLAGGPNEQYF
15 | TRBJ2-7 | TRBV7-2 | CASSLRQGRSYEQYF
15 | TRBJ2-7 | TRBV28 | CASSITGWGLYEQYF
14 | TRBJ1-1 | TRBV19 | CASSMTAMNTEAFF
16 | TRBJ2-7 | TRBV4-1 | CASSQVGGQGIYEQYF
16 | TRBJ2-3 | TRBV7-6 | CASSSTGTFWGDTQYF
16 | TRBJ2-1 | TRBV6-1 | CASSARLAGRKDEQFF
14 | TRBJ2-7 | TRBV6-5 | CASSYQGAHDEQYF
13 | TRBJ2-6 | TRBV11-3 | CASSLPGANVLTF
13 | TRBJ2-1 | TRBV7-6 | CASSSGQVGEQFF
14 | TRBJ2-5 | TRBV5-6 | CASSLGTGWETQYF
12 | TRBJ2-7 | TRBV7-9 | CASSRGGDEQYF
17 | . | TRBV4-2 | CASSVASTSGRAAEQYF
15 | TRBJ2-7 | TRBV11-2 | CASSLGGRLSYEQYF
16 | TRBJ1-1 | TRBV7-6 | CASSLHPGERNTEAFF
14 | TRBJ2-1 | TRBV9 | CASSVGGQGYEQFF
14 | TRBJ2-7 | TRBV29-1 | CSVAPRGSTYEQYF
16 | TRBJ1-1 | TRBV4-1 | CASSQDGRTGWTEAFF
15 | TRBJ2-3 | TRBV7-6 | CASSNTRGSTDTQYF
16 | TRBJ2-6 | TRBV7-6 | CASSLGQGSGANVLTF
13 | TRBJ1-3 | TRBV9 | CASAAAMGNTIYF
14 | TRBJ1-2 | TRBV19 | CASSPMRGPHGYTF
15 | TRBJ2-2 | TRBV10-1 | CASSETGGGTGELFF
16 | TRBJ2-7 | TRBV9 | CASSPRPTGPADEQYF
13 | TRBJ1-4 | TRBV6-6 | CATLGQGNEKLFF
14 | TRBJ1-4 | TRBV4-3 | CASSLLIGGEKLFF
11 | TRBJ2-1 | TRBV25-1 | CASTSGNEQFF
13 | TRBJ1-1 | TRBV27 | CASSLGTGLEAFF
12 | TRBJ2-7 | TRBV7-6 | CASSLGANEQYF
13 | TRBJ2-7 | TRBV6-5 | CASSYSSFYEQYF
15 | TRBJ2-7 | TRBV7-9 | CASSFGLSSSYEQYF
14 | TRBJ1-2 | TRBV27 | CATKRGGAPPGLTF
16 | TRBJ2-3 | TRBV11-2 | CASSLVGAGGPDTQYF
13 | TRBJ1-5 | TRBV30 | CAWSLEGNQPQHF
10 | TRBJ2-7 | TRBV12-5 | CPTEKYEQYF
15 | TRBJ2-7 | TRBV5-1 | CASSFGTGVIYEQYF
18 | TRBJ2-3 | TRBV16 | CASSQGLAGVYGTDTQYF
14 | TRBJ1-1 | TRBV9 | CASSSRELHTEAFF